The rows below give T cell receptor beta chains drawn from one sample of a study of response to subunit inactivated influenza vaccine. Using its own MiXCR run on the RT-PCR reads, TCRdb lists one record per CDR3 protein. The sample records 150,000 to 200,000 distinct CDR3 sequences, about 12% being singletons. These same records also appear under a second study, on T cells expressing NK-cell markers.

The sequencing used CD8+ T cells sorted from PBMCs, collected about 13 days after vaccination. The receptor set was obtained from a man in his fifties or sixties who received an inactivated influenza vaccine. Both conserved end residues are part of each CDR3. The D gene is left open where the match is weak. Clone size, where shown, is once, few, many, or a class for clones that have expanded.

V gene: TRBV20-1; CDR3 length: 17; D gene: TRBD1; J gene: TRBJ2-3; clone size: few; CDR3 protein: CSANSPGGTGGVYTQYF; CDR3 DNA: TGCAGTGCTAATTCCCCCGGCGGGACAGGGGGGGTATATACGCAGTATTTT
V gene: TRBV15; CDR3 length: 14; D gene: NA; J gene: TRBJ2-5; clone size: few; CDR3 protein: CATSRVYGQETQYF; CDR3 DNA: TGTGCCACCAGCAGAGTTTACGGACAAGAGACCCAGTACTTC
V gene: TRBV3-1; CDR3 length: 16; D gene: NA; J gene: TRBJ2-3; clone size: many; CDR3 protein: CASSHIGQMGTDTQYF; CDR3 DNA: TGTGCCAGCAGCCACATCGGACAGATGGGCACAGATACGCAGTATTTT
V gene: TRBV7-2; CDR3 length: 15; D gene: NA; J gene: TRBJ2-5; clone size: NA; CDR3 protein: CASSRGSLTKETQYF; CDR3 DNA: TGTGCCAGCAGCCGGGGAAGCTTGACTAAAGAGACCCAGTACTTC
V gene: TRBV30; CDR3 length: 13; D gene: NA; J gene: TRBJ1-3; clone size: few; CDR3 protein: CAWSGTVGNTIYF; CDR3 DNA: TGTGCCTGGAGTGGGACCGTTGGAAACACCATATATTTT
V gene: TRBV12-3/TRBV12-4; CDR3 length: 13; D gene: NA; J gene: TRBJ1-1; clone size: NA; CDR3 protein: CASSFYRNTEAFF; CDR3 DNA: TGTGCCAGCAGTTTCTATAGGAACACTGAAGCTTTCTTT
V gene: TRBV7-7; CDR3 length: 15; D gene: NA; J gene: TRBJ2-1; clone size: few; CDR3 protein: CASSLGGSLFNEQFF; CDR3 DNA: TGTGCCAGCAGCTTAGGTGGGAGTCTTTTCAATGAGCAGTTCTTC
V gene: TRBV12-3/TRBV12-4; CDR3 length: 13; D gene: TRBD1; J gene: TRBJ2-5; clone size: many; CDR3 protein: CASSPTGVGTQYF; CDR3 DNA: TGTGCCAGCAGCCCGACAGGGGTCGGGACCCAGTACTTC
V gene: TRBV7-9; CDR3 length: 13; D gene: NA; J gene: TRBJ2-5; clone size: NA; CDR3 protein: CASSSTFQETQYF; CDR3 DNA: TGTGCCAGCAGCTCTACCTTTCAAGAGACCCAGTACTTC
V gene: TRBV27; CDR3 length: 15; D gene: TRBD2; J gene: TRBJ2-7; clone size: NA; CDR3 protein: CASSLLAGGPYEQYF; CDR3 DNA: TGTGCCAGCAGTTTATTGGCGGGGGGGCCCTACGAGCAGTACTTC
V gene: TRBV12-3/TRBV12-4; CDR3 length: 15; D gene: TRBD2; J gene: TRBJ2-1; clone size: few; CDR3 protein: CASSLFSGRLDEQFF; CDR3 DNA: TGTGCCAGCAGTTTGTTCTCCGGGAGGCTCGATGAGCAGTTCTTC
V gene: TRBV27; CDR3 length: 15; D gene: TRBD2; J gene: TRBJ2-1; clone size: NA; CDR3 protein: CASSFLGLAGYEQFF; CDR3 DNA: TGTGCCAGCAGTTTTCTCGGACTAGCGGGATATGAGCAGTTCTTC
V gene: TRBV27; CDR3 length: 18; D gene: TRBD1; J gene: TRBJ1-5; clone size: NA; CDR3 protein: CASSVRDRVWMGNQPQHF; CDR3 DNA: TGTGCCAGCAGTGTAAGGGACAGGGTATGGATGGGCAATCAGCCCCAGCATTTT
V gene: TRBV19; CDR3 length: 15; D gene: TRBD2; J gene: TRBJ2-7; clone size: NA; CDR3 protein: CATQVGTSGSYEQYF; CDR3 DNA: TGTGCCACCCAAGTAGGGACTAGCGGGTCCTACGAGCAGTACTTC
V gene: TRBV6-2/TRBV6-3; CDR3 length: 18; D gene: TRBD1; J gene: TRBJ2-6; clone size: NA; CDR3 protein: CASSYRVGQGLSANVLTF; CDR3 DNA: TGTGCCAGCAGTTATCGGGTAGGACAGGGTTTGTCGGCCAACGTCCTGACTTTC
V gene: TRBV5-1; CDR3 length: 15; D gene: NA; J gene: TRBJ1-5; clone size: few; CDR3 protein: CASSQTSGADQPQHF; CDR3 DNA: TGCGCCAGCAGCCAAACCTCAGGGGCAGACCAGCCCCAGCATTTT
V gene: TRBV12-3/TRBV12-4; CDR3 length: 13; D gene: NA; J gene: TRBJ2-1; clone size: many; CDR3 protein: CASSLGDINEQFF; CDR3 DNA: TGTGCCAGCAGCCTCGGGGATATCAATGAGCAGTTCTTC
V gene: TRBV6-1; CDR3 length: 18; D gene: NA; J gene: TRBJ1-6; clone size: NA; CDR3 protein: CASSHRLGERSYNSPLHF; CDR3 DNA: TGTGCCAGCAGCCACCGTCTGGGGGAAAGATCCTATAATTCACCCCTCCACTTT
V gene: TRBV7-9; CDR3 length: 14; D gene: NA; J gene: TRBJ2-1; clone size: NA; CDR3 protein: CASGSGWDRGEQFF; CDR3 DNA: TGTGCCAGCGGGAGTGGGTGGGACCGGGGTGAGCAGTTCTTC
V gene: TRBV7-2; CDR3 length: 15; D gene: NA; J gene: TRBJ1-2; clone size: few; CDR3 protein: CASSLVRRLNYGYTF; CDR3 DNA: TGTGCCAGCAGCTTAGTTCGGAGACTAAACTATGGCTACACCTTC
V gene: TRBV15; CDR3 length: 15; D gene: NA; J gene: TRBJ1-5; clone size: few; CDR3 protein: CATSRGGGHLQPQHF; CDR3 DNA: TGTGCCACCAGCAGAGGTGGGGGGCATCTTCAGCCCCAGCATTTT
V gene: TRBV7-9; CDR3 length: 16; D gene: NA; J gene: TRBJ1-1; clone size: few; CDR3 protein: CASSLGYQGLYTEAFF; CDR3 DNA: TGTGCCAGCAGCTTAGGTTACCAGGGGCTGTACACTGAAGCTTTCTTT
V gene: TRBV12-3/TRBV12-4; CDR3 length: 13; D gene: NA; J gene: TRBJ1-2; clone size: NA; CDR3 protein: CASSLATFHGYTF; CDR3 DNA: TGTGCCAGCAGTTTAGCGACATTCCATGGCTACACCTTC
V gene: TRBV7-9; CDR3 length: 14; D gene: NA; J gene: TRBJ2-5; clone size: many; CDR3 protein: CASSPAVGQETQYF; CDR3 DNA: TGTGCCAGCAGCCCAGCGGTGGGTCAAGAGACCCAGTACTTC
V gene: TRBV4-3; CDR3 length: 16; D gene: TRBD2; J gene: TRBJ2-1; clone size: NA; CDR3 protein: CASTQGLAGIYNEQFF; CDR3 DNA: TGCGCCAGCACCCAAGGCCTAGCGGGGATATACAATGAGCAGTTCTTC
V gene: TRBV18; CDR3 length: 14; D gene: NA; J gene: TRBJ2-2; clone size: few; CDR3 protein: CASSPGLHTGELFF; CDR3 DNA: TGTGCCAGCTCACCAGGATTACACACCGGGGAGCTGTTTTTT
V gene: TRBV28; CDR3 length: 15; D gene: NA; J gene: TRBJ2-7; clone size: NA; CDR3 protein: CASTLGVTASYEQYF; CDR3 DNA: TGTGCCAGCACCCTTGGGGTGACGGCTTCCTACGAGCAGTACTTC
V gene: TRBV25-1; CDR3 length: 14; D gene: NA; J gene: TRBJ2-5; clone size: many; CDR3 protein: CASSELGGQETQYF; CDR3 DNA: TGTGCCAGCAGTGAATTAGGGGGCCAAGAGACCCAGTACTTC
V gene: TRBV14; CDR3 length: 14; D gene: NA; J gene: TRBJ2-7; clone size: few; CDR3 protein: CASSQDTGTYEQYF; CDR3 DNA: TGTGCCAGCAGCCAAGATACAGGGACCTACGAGCAGTACTTC
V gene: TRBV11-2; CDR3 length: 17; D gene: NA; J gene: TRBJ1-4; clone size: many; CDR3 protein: CASSLAFTRDIDEKLFF; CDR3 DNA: TGTGCCAGCAGCTTAGCATTTACCCGCGACATCGATGAAAAACTGTTTTTT
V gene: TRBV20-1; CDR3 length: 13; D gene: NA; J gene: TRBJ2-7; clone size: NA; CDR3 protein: CSASSGSSYEQYF; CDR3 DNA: TGCAGTGCTTCGAGCGGGTCCTCCTACGAGCAGTACTTC
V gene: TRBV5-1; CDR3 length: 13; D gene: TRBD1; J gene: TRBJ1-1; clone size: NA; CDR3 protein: CASSDRVATEAFF; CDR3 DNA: TGCGCCAGCAGTGACAGGGTGGCCACTGAAGCTTTCTTT